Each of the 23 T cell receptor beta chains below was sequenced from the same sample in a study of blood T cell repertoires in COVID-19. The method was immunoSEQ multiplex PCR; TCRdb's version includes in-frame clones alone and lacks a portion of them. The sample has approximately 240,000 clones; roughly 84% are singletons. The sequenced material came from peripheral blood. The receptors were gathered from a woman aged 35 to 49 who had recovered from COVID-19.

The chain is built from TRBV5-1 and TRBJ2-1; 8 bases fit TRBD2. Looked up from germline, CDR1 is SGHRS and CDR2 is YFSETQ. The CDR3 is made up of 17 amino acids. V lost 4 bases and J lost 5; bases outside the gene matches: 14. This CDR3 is CASSPLPTSGADNEQFF. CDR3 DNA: TGCGCCAGCAGCCCTTTGCCCACTAGCGGAGCTGACAATGAGCAGTTCTTC.

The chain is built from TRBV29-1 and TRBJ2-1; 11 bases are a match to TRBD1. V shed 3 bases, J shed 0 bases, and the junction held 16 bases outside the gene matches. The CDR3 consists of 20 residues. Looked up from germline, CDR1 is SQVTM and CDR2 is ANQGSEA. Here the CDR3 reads CSVEGLRDRGSSHSYNEQFF. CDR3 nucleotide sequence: TGCAGCGTTGAGGGGCTCCGGGACAGGGGGTCTTCTCACTCCTACAATGAGCAGTTCTTC.

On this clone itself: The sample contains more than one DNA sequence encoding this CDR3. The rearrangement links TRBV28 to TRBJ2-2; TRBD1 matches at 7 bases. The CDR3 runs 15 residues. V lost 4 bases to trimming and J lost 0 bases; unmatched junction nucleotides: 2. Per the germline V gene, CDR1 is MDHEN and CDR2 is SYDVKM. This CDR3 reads CASSSGTANTGELFF. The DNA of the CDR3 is TGTGCCAGCAGTTCCGGGACAGCGAACACCGGGGAGCTGTTTTTT.

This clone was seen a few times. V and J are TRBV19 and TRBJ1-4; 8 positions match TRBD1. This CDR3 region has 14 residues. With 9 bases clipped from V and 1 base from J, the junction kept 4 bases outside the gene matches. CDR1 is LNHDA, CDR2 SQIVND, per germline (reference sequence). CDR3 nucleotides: TGTGCCAGCCAGGGGGCAGGAACTAATGAAAAACTGTTTTTT. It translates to CASQGAGTNEKLFF.

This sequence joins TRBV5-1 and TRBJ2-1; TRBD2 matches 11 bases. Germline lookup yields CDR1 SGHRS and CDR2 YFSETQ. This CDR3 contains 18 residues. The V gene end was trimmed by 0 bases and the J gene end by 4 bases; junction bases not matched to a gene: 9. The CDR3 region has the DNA TGCGCCAGCAGCTTGGGGCTAGCGGGAGGCTCCCTTTACAATGAGCAGTTCTTC. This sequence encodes CASSLGLAGGSLYNEQFF.

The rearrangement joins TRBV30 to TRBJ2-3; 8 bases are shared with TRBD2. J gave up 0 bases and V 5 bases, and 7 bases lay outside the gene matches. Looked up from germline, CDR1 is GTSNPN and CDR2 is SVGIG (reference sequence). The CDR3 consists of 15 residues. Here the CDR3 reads CAWGPGGVSTDTQYF. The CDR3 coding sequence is TGTGCCTGGGGGCCCGGGGGGGTGAGCACAGATACGCAGTATTTT.

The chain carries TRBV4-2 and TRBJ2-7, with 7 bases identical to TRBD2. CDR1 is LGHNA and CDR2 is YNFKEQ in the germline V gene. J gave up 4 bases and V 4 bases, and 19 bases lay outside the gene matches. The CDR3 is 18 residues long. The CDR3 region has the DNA TGTGCCAGCAGCCCGGCCCTCACCTTGGGAGGGAGGGCGTACGAGCAGTACTTC. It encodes CASSPALTLGGRAYEQYF.

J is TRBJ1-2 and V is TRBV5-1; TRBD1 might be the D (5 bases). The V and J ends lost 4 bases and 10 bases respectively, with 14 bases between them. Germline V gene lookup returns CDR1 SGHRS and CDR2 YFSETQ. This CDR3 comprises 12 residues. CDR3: CASSPGGTHYTF. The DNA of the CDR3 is TGCGCCAGCAGCCCCGGGGGGACCCACTACACCTTC.

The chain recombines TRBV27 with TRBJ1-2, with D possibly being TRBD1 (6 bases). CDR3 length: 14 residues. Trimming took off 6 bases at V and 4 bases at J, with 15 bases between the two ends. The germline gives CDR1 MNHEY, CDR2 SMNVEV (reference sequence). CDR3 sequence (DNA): TGTGCCAGCAGGAATCCCAACAGGGTCTATGGCTACACCTTC. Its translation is CASRNPNRVYGYTF.

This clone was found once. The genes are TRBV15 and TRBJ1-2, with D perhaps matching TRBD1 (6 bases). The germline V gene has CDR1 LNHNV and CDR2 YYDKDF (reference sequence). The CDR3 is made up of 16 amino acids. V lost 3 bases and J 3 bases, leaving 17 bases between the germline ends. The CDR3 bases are TGTGCCACCAGCAGGCCCCAGGGGAGCCACCACTATGGCTACACCTTC. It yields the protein CATSRPQGSHHYGYTF.

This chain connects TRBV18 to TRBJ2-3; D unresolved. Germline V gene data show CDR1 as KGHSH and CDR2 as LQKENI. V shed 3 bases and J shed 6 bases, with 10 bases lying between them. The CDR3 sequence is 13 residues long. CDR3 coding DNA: TGTGCCAGCTCACCCAATGACGGGGATACGCAGTATTTT. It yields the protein CASSPNDGDTQYF.

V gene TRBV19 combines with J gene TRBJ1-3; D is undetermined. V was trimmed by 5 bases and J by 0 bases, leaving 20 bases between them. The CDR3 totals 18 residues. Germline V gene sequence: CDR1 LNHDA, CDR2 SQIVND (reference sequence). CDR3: CASSPWLAELSSGNTIYF. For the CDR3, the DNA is TGTGCCAGTAGTCCATGGTTGGCAGAACTAAGCTCTGGAAACACCATATATTTT.

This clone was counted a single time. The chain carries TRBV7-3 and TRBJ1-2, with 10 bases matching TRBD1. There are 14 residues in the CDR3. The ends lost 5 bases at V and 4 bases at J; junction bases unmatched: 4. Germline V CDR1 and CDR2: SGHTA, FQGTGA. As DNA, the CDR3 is TGTGCCAGCAGCCCCCGGACAGGGGGCTATGGCTACACCTTC. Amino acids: CASSPRTGGYGYTF.

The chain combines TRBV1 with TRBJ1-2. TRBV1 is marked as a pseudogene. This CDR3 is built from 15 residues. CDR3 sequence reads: CTSSQEEGFLRGYTF. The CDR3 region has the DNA TGCACCAGCAGCCAAGAGGAGGGGTTCTTGAGGGGCTACACCTTC.

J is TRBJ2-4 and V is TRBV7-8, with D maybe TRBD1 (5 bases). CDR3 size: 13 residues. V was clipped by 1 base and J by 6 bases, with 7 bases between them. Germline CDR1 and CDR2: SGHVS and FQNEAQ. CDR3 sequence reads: CASSLVQGNIQYF. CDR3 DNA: TGTGCCAGCAGCTTAGTTCAGGGAAACATTCAGTACTTC.

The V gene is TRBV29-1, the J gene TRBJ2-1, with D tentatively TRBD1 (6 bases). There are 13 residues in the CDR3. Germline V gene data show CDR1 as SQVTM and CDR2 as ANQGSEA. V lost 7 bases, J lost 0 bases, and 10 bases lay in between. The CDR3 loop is CSGRQASYNEQFF. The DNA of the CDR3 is TGCAGCGGAAGACAGGCCTCCTACAATGAGCAGTTCTTC.

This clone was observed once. Here the CDR3 DNA reads TGTGCCAGCAGCTTAGGATCCCGGACTTCCCCAGATACGCAGTATTTT. This codes for CASSLGSRTSPDTQYF. V usage is TRBV11-3 and J usage is TRBJ2-3; a possible D gene is TRBD2 (5 bases). Germline loops: CDR1 SGHNT, CDR2 YENEEA. Trimming left V 1 base short and J 4 bases short, with 15 bases between. This CDR3 contains 16 residues.

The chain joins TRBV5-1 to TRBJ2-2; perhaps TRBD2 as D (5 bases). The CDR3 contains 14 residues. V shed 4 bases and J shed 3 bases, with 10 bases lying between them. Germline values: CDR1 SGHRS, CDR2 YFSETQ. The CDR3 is CASSRIGDTGELFF. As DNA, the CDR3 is TGCGCCAGCAGCAGGATCGGGGACACCGGGGAGCTGTTTTTT.

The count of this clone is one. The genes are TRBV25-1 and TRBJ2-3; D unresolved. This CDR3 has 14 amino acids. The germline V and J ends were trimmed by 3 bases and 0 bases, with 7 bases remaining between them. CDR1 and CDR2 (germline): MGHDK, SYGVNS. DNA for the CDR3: TGTGCCAGCAGTGATAGTTCTAGCACAGATACGCAGTATTTT. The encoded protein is CASSDSSSTDTQYF.

The CDR3 loop reads CASTRDSLSYNEQFF. The CDR3 region has the DNA TGCGCCAGCACCCGGGACTCCCTAAGTTACAATGAGCAGTTCTTC. The gene calls are TRBV5-1 and TRBJ2-1, with D possibly matching TRBD2 (6 bases). Germline V lookup: CDR1 SGHRS, CDR2 YFSETQ. The CDR3 runs 15 residues. V shed 6 bases and J shed 4 bases, with 17 bases lying between them.

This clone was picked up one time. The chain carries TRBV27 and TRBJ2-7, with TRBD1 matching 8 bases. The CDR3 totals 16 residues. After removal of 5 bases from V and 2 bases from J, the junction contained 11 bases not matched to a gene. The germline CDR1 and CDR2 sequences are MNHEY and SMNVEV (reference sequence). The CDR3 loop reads CASSQTAGQATYEQYF. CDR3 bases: TGTGCCAGCAGTCAAACCGCGGGACAGGCAACCTACGAGCAGTACTTC.

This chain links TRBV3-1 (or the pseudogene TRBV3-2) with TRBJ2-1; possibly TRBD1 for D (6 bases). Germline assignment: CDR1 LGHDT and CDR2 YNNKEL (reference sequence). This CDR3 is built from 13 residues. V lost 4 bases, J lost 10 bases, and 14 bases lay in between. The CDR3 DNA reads TGTGCCAGCAGCCCCACAGGGTGGGGGGAGCAGTTCTTC. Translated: CASSPTGWGEQFF.

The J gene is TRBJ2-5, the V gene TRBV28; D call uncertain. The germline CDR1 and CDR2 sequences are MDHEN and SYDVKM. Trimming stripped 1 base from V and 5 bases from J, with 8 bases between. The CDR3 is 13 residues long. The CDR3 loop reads CASSLSPYETQYF. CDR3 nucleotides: TGTGCCAGCAGTTTATCCCCCTATGAGACCCAGTACTTC.